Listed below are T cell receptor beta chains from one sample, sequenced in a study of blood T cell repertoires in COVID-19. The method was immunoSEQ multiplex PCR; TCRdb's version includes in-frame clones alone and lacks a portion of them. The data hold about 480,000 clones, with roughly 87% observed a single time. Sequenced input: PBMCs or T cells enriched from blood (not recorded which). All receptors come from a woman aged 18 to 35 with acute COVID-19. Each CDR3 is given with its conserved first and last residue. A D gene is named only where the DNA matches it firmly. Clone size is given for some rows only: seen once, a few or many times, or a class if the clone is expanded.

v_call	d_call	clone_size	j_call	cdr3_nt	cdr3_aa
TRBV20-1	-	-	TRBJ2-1	TGCAGTGCCAGACTGACAGCTGAGCAGTTCTTC	CSARLTAEQFF
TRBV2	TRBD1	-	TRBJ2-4	TGTGCCAGCGGACAGGGGGCCAAAAACATTCAGTACTTC	CASGQGAKNIQYF
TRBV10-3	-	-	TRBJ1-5	TGTGCCATCAGCCCGGGACAAAATAGCAATCAGCCCCAGCATTTT	CAISPGQNSNQPQHF
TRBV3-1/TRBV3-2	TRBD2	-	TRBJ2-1	TGTGCCAGCAGCCTAGGACTAGCTGATTACAATGAGCAGTTCTTC	CASSLGLADYNEQFF
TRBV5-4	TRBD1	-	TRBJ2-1	TGTGCCAGCAGCTTAAAGGAGACAGGGGCAGGTGAGCAGTTCTTC	CASSLKETGAGEQFF
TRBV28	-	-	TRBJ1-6	TGTGCCAGCAGTTTATCAGGTTCACCCCTCCACTTT	CASSLSGSPLHF
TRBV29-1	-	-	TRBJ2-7	TGCAGCGGATGGACAGACGCCTACGAGCAGTACTTC	CSGWTDAYEQYF
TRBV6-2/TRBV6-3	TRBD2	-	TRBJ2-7	TGTGCCAGCAGTTATCTAGCGGGGGCCTACGAGCAGTACTTC	CASSYLAGAYEQYF
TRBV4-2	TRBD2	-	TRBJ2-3	TGTGCCAGCAGCCAAGCGCATGGACTAGCGGGGGAGGATACGCAGTATTTT	CASSQAHGLAGEDTQYF
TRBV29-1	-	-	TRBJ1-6	TGCAGCGTTGCCGGCAGGGTAGGATCACCCCTCCACTTT	CSVAGRVGSPLHF
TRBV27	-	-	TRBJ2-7	TGTGCCAGCAGTACCGCGGGCGCGCAGTACTTC	CASSTAGAQYF
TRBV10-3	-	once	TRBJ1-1	TGTGCCACCGGGACTTTATCTGAAGCTTTCTTT	CATGTLSEAFF
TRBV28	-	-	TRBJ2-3	TGTGCCAGCAGTCCAATGACAGCCCTGGAGAGAGATACGCAGTATTTT	CASSPMTALERDTQYF
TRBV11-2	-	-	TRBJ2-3	TGTGCCAGCAGCTCCGCAGATACGCAGTATTTT	CASSSADTQYF
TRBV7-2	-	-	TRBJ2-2	TGTGCCAGCAGCCAAGGGGGAGCGAACACCGGGGAGCTGTTTTTT	CASSQGGANTGELFF
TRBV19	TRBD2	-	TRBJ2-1	TGTGCCACCACCCGAGCGGGATATCGTAGCGATGAGCAGTTCTTC	CATTRAGYRSDEQFF
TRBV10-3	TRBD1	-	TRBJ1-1	TGTGCCACTAAGGGGACAGTAACGGACACTGAAGCTTTCTTT	CATKGTVTDTEAFF
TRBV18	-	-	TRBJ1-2	TGTGCCAGTCCGAACCCCGGTCACGGCTACACCTTC	CASPNPGHGYTF
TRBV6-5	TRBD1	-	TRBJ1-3	TGTGCCAGCAGCGTAACAGGGGGCTCTGGAAACACCATATATTTT	CASSVTGGSGNTIYF
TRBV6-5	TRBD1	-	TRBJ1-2	TGTGCCAGCAGTTATAAGGGACAGGGCCGATATGGCTACACCTTC	CASSYKGQGRYGYTF
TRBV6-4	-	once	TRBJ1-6	TGTGCCAGCAGTGCCACCAGACAGAATTCACCCCTCCACTTT	CASSATRQNSPLHF
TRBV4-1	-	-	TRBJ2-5	TGCGCCAGCAGCCAAGTGATCAGGGGCCGGGAGACCCAGTACTTC	CASSQVIRGRETQYF
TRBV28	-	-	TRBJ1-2	TGTGCCAGCAGTCCTTCGGACGAGGGCCTCTATGGCTACACCTTC	CASSPSDEGLYGYTF
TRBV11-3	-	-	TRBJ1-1	TGTGCCAGCAGCCCCGGTGGCTCGCGGCTCACTGAAGCTTTCTTT	CASSPGGSRLTEAFF
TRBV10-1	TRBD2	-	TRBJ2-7	TGCGCCAGCAGAGGGACTAGCGGGAGGTACGAGCAGTACTTC	CASRGTSGRYEQYF
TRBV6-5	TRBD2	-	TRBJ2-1	TGTGCCAGCAATTTTGCGGGAGGGCGAAATGAGCAGTTCTTC	CASNFAGGRNEQFF